This record concerns one T cell receptor (beta chain) sequence. Its antigen remains unidentified. CDR1 is MNHEY, CDR2 SVGAGI, per germline. Trimming left V 2 bases short and J 5 bases short, with 10 bases between. CDR3 size: 14 residues. This entry comes from a study of shared clonotypes between healthy human individuals. In the study overall: The cohort comprised a couple of women and a few men. Their ages spanned 18 to 49 years.

Profiling relied on immunoSEQ multiplex PCR, and the TCRdb table lists in-frame clones only, not all of them. This table holds about 2.4 million clones, under 95% found once. Study-wide findings and caveats: Non-shared clonotypes had lower generation probabilities than those shared by all four donors.

Subsets obtained from CD4+ cells comprised CD45RA+ naive and CD45RA-negative memory cells. This chain links TRBV6-5 with TRBJ1-5, with D possibly being TRBD1 (5 bases). Sequencing was performed on naive CD4+ T cells from PBMCs. Subset in this sample: CD45RA+ positively selected. The clonotype was recovered from a man younger than 30 in good health. Some clones in this sample may be carry-over from other donors' samples. The CDR3 spells CASSYGTGDQPQHF. CDR3 sequence (DNA): TGTGCCAGCAGTTACGGGACGGGAGATCAGCCCCAGCATTTT.